This TCR beta chain was recorded in a study of OX40 agonist ivuxolimab in advanced cancers. Generated by immunoSEQ multiplex PCR, the TCRdb table keeps only in-frame clones and is missing some. Here the sample spans some 37,000 clones, approximately 79% being singletons. Regarding the study as a whole: CD4+ and CD8+ T cells in blood underwent clonal expansion by week 6 at 0.1 to 3.0 mg/kg. Partial responders dosed at 0.1-3.0 mg/kg displayed clonal expansion ranking among the lowest.

At cycle 4 day 1, cycle 7 day 1, and baseline, blood was sampled. This CDR3 region has 15 residues. Germline V CDR1 and CDR2: SGDLS, YYNGEE. V was clipped by 4 bases and J by 0 bases, with 11 bases between them. As concerns this clone: Its specificity is unknown.

This chain uses TRBV9 with TRBJ2-1; D gene unclear. The sequencing here drew on CD4+ or CD8+ T cells sorted from blood, taken in a trial of the OX40 agonist ivuxolimab. The source is an adult with an advanced solid tumor such as melanoma, head and neck, liver or kidney cancer. CDR3 protein: CASSPSSSSYNEQFF. The CDR3 coding sequence is TGTGCCAGCAGCCCCTCTTCGAGCTCCTACAATGAGCAGTTCTTC. The full variable domain, with the rest looked up from reference TRBV9 and TRBJ2-1, is DSGVTQTPKHLITATGQRVTLRCSPRSGDLSVYWYQQSLDQGLQFLIQYYNGEERAKGNILERFSAQQFPDLHSELNLSSLELGDSALYFCASSPSSSSYNEQFFGPGTRLTVL.